The 27 T cell receptor beta chains below come from one sample, sequenced in a study of CD8 T cells in Susac syndrome. RNA was extracted with the RNeasy kit, and a quantity of roughly 0.45 to 1 ug was reverse transcribed using random hexamers. TCRdb reanalysed the immunoSEQ multiplex PCR reads using MiXCR and keeps one entry per CDR3 protein. This table holds some 150,000 distinct CDR3 sequences, approximately 95% found once. The sequenced material came from CD8+ T cells from PBMCs. The receptor source for this set is a human donor in good health.

This chain uses TRBV19 with TRBJ1-2, with D perhaps TRBD1 (5 bases). Germline lookup yields CDR1 LNHDA and CDR2 SQIVND (reference sequence). CDR3 length: 17 residues. V dropped 3 bases and J dropped 4 bases, with 21 bases sitting between them. CDR3 DNA: TGTGCCAGTAGTATGATGGGGCAGTACTTACCTTTCTATGGCTACACCTTC. Translated, it gives CASSMMGQYLPFYGYTF. The whole variable domain, filled in from reference TRBV19 and TRBJ1-2, reads DGGITQSPKYLFRKEGQNVTLSCEQNLNHDAMYWYRQDPGQGLRLIYYSQIVNDFQKGDIAEGYSVSREKKESFPLTVTSAQKNPTAFYLCASSMMGQYLPFYGYTFGSGTRLTVV.

The J gene is TRBJ2-7, the V gene TRBV29-1; 7 bases are a match to TRBD2. The CDR3 loop spans 13 amino acids. Trimming cost V 4 bases and J 2 bases; bases outside gene matches: 5. CDR1 and CDR2 (germline): SQVTM, ANQGSEA. The CDR3 nucleotides are TGCAGCGTTGTCCCTAGCGGTACCTACGAGCAGTACTTC. This gives the protein CSVVPSGTYEQYF.

The rearrangement joins TRBV5-1 to TRBJ2-7; no reliable D call. V gave up 0 bases and J gave up 5 bases, with 9 bases separating them. CDR1 and CDR2 from the germline V gene are SGHRS and YFSETQ. This CDR3 spans 13 amino acids. The CDR3 spells CASSLDILDEQYF. The CDR3 DNA follows: TGCGCCAGCAGCTTGGACATCCTGGACGAGCAGTACTTC.

The J gene is TRBJ2-6, the V gene TRBV14, with D unresolved. Germline V lookup: CDR1 SGHDN, CDR2 FVKESK. V was pared by 4 bases and J by 1 base, with 8 bases between. The CDR3 loop spans 15 amino acids. The DNA for the CDR3 is TGTGCCAGCAGCCCCGGAACATCTGGGGCCAACGTCCTGACTTTC. It yields the protein CASSPGTSGANVLTF.

The rearrangement joins TRBV15 to TRBJ2-7; the D is unclear. CDR1 and CDR2 (germline): LNHNV, YYDKDF (reference sequence). Trimming pared 6 bases from V and 5 bases from J, leaving 17 bases between. CDR3 length: 14 residues. The CDR3 loop is CATRPEIGWDEQYF. The CDR3 region has the DNA TGTGCCACCAGGCCGGAGATAGGGTGGGACGAGCAGTACTTC.

This chain links TRBV18 with TRBJ2-7; 7 nucleotides line up with TRBD2. Germline CDR1 KGHSH, CDR2 LQKENI. The CDR3 consists of 14 residues. V was pared by 0 bases and J by 2 bases, with 1 base of the junction left unmatched. The CDR3 loop is CASSPPGGAYEQYF. DNA for the CDR3: TGTGCCAGCTCACCACCGGGGGGGGCCTACGAGCAGTACTTC.

The chain couples TRBV29-1 to TRBJ2-7, with D perhaps TRBD1 (6 bases). Germline-derived CDR1 and CDR2 are SQVTM and ANQGSEA. The CDR3 loop spans 12 amino acids. Trimming cost V 7 bases and J 3 bases, with 13 bases left between them. CDR3 loop: CSATGPIYEQYF. In DNA, the CDR3 is TGCAGCGCGACAGGACCCATCTACGAGCAGTACTTC.

The rearrangement links TRBV6-2 or TRBV6-3 to TRBJ1-2, with D unclear. This CDR3 is built from 12 residues. Germline CDR1 MNHEY, CDR2 SVGEGT. Trimming shortened V by 4 bases and J by 6 bases, and 9 bases separated the two germline ends. The CDR3 coding sequence is TGTGCCAGCAGTTCACCCCCGGATGGCTACACCTTC. Translation: CASSSPPDGYTF.

This clonotype came up a few times. J is TRBJ2-5 and V is TRBV11-2; D is unclear. The germline CDR1 and CDR2 sequences are SGHAT and FQNNGV. V was cut by 5 bases and J by 1 base, with 2 bases left in between. The CDR3 runs 11 residues. The CDR3 DNA follows: TGTGCCAGCAGCATCCAAGAGACCCAGTACTTC. This sequence encodes CASSIQETQYF.

The rearrangement uses TRBV6-5 and TRBJ2-5; 9 bases map to TRBD1. There are 15 residues in the CDR3. V dropped 0 bases and J dropped 4; count of bases not matched to a gene: 3. CDR1 is MNHEY, CDR2 SVGAGI, per germline. CDR3 sequence (DNA): TGTGCCAGCAGTTACTCGGGACAGGGAGGAGAGACCCAGTACTTC. As protein: CASSYSGQGGETQYF.

This chain links TRBV27 with TRBJ2-1; D is tentatively TRBD1 or TRBD2 (5 bases each). Germline values: CDR1 MNHEY, CDR2 SMNVEV (reference sequence). Trimming removed 6 bases at V and 0 bases at J, with 12 bases between. The CDR3 length is 15 residues. The CDR3 DNA follows: TGTGCCAGCAGGATTCCGGGACGCTCCTACAATGAGCAGTTCTTC. Translated: CASRIPGRSYNEQFF.

The J gene is TRBJ2-1, the V gene TRBV29-1, with TRBD2 identical over 8 bases. Germline CDR1 and CDR2: SQVTM and ANQGSEA. V trimming: 4 bases; J trimming: 2 bases; junction bases outside the gene matches: 4. This CDR3 has 14 amino acids. CDR3 residues: CSVGGAGAYNEQFF. In DNA form, the CDR3 reads TGCAGCGTTGGGGGAGCGGGAGCCTACAATGAGCAGTTCTTC.

This clonotype was seen a few times. V and J are TRBV24-1 and TRBJ2-1; 7 bases agree with TRBD2. The germline gives CDR1 KGHDR, CDR2 SFDVKD. The length of the CDR3 is 14 residues. Unmatched junction bases numbered 3, after V lost 4 bases and J lost 4 bases. The DNA for the CDR3 is TGTGCCACCAGTGACCGCGGGGGTTACAATGAGCAGTTCTTC. Its translation: CATSDRGGYNEQFF.

The chain recombines TRBV25-1 with TRBJ2-2; D is uncertain. This CDR3 comprises 13 residues. Trimming took off 4 bases at V and 7 bases at J, with 10 bases between the two ends. Germline lookup yields CDR1 MGHDK and CDR2 SYGVNS. CDR3 protein: CASSGTGYGELFF. The CDR3 DNA sequence: TGTGCCAGCAGTGGCACGGGTTACGGGGAGCTGTTTTTT.

V is TRBV29-1 and J is TRBJ2-2; the D is unclear. This CDR3 region has 13 residues. V lost 4 bases and J 1 base, leaving 7 bases between the germline ends. Germline CDR1 SQVTM, CDR2 ANQGSEA. The CDR3 region is CSVVGGNTGELFF. The CDR3, as DNA: TGCAGCGTTGTTGGCGGGAACACCGGGGAGCTGTTTTTT.

In this sample, this clonotype turned up once. The rearrangement joins TRBV19 to TRBJ1-2; D might be TRBD1 (6 bases). Germline CDR1 LNHDA, CDR2 SQIVND (reference sequence). The CDR3 is made up of 10 amino acids. The germline V and J ends were trimmed by 10 bases and 5 bases, with 8 bases remaining between them. This chain's CDR3 is CATQGYGYTF. The CDR3 DNA follows: TGTGCCACACAGGGATATGGCTACACCTTC.

The chain joins TRBV23-1 to TRBJ1-2; D remains unclear. TRBV23-1 belongs to the ORF category, with a function that is uncertain. V was clipped by 3 bases and J by 4 bases, with 18 bases between them. The CDR3 is 16 amino acids. CDR3 sequence: CASSHLTPGSPYGYTF. The CDR3 DNA follows: TGCGCCAGCAGTCATCTAACTCCGGGGAGTCCCTATGGCTACACCTTC.

The V call is TRBV20-1, the J call TRBJ2-5; no clear D gene. Germline assignment: CDR1 DFQATT and CDR2 SNEGSKA (reference sequence). Between the trimmed V and J ends, which lost 0 bases and 0 bases, there was a span of 8 bases. The CDR3 has 14 residues. CDR3 sequence: CSARDLWDQETQYF. Here the CDR3 DNA reads TGCAGTGCTAGAGATCTCTGGGACCAAGAGACCCAGTACTTC.

The rearrangement joins TRBV13 to TRBJ2-3; D is ambiguous. CDR1 is PRHDT and CDR2 is FYEKMQ in the germline V gene (reference sequence). This CDR3 contains 14 residues. Trimming shortened V by 5 bases and J by 1 base, and 10 bases separated the two germline ends. Written as DNA, the CDR3 is TGTGCCAGCAGCCAACCAGGTGGCACAGATACGCAGTATTTT. It specifies CASSQPGGTDTQYF.

The gene calls are TRBV27 and TRBJ1-1, with 8 positions matching TRBD1. The CDR3 extends over 14 amino acids. V dropped 2 bases and J dropped 5; count of bases not matched to a gene: 4. CDR1 and CDR2 (germline): MNHEY, SMNVEV (reference sequence). CDR3 nucleotides: TGTGCCAGCAGTTTAGGTCAGGGGGCGACTGAAGCTTTCTTT. Translated: CASSLGQGATEAFF.

This clonotype was detected only once. The chain uses TRBV27 and TRBJ1-2; D is unresolved. Trimming took 4 bases from V and 3 from J, leaving 9 bases between them. This CDR3 spans 13 amino acids. Germline values: CDR1 MNHEY, CDR2 SMNVEV (reference sequence). The CDR3 loop is CASSYSKDYGYTF. DNA of the CDR3: TGTGCCAGCAGTTATAGCAAGGACTATGGCTACACCTTC.

The chain joins TRBV20-1 to TRBJ2-5; D is perhaps TRBD2 (6 bases). The V gene lost 6 bases and the J gene lost 5 bases, with 13 bases spanning the gap. CDR1 DFQATT and CDR2 SNEGSKA come from the germline V gene (reference sequence). The CDR3 runs to 12 residues. This CDR3 reads CSAPRGWETQYF. CDR3 nucleotides: TGCAGTGCACCGCGGGGTTGGGAGACCCAGTACTTC.

The chain is built from TRBV20-1 and TRBJ2-6; D ambiguous. CDR3 length: 16 amino acids. The germline V and J ends were trimmed by 0 bases and 0 bases, with 9 bases remaining between them. Germline CDR1 is DFQATT and CDR2 is SNEGSKA (reference sequence). The CDR3 is CSARDHVASGANVLTF. DNA for the CDR3: TGCAGTGCTAGAGATCATGTTGCCTCTGGGGCCAACGTCCTGACTTTC.

The V and J genes are TRBV7-9 and TRBJ2-1; D is undetermined. This CDR3 has 17 residues. V lost 5 bases and J lost 0, with 17 bases in between. Germline loops: CDR1 SEHNR, CDR2 FQNEAQ (reference sequence). In DNA, the CDR3 is TGTGCCAGCAGCCCCCTCGTGTCTCCCACCTCCTACAATGAGCAGTTCTTC. Amino acids: CASSPLVSPTSYNEQFF.

The chain links TRBV25-1 to TRBJ1-2; the D is unclear. Germline values: CDR1 MGHDK, CDR2 SYGVNS. The CDR3 is made up of 12 amino acids. V gave up 3 bases and J gave up 5 bases, with 7 bases separating them. The CDR3 region has the DNA TGTGCCAGCAGTGACGGTGGATATGGCTACACCTTC. It is translated as CASSDGGYGYTF.

The CDR3 bases are TGCAGTGCTAGAGAGGGGGGTAGCAATCAGCCCCAGCATTTT. Amino acid sequence: CSAREGGSNQPQHF. The gene calls are TRBV20-1 and TRBJ1-5, with D perhaps matching TRBD1 (5 bases). Trimming removed 0 bases from V and 0 bases from J, with 6 bases in between. Germline V gene sequence: CDR1 DFQATT, CDR2 SNEGSKA (reference sequence). This CDR3 has 14 amino acids.

The chain has TRBV4-2 and TRBJ2-3; possibly TRBD1 for D (6 bases). Germline loops: CDR1 LGHNA, CDR2 YNFKEQ. This CDR3 has 17 amino acids. V was clipped by 2 bases and J by 4 bases, with 19 bases between them. CDR3 in DNA: TGTGCCAGCAGCCAAACTACTTACAGGGAAAATCCAGATACGCAGTATTTT. Encoded protein: CASSQTTYRENPDTQYF.